A single sample is the source of the 7 T cell receptor beta chains below, sequenced in a study of blood T cell repertoires in COVID-19. Sequencing was performed with immunoSEQ multiplex PCR; in TCRdb, only in-frame clones are kept and a portion is missing. The sample lists about 14,000 clones, approximately 90% occurring once. Sequencing input: peripheral blood. The receptors originated from a human donor in a cohort sampled during active COVID-19.

This clone was found once. The chain is built from TRBV9 and TRBJ1-5; D is undetermined. This CDR3 region has 15 residues. Trimming removed 4 bases from V and 5 bases from J, with 16 bases in between. Germline V gives CDR1 SGDLS, CDR2 YYNGEE. CDR3 nucleotides: TGTGCCAGCAGCCCCCGTGCGGGGATGGATCAGCCCCAGCATTTT. Amino acids: CASSPRAGMDQPQHF. Variable domain in full (rest from reference TRBV9 and TRBJ1-5): DSGVTQTPKHLITATGQRVTLRCSPRSGDLSVYWYQQSLDQGLQFLIQYYNGEERAKGNILERFSAQQFPDLHSELNLSSLELGDSALYFCASSPRAGMDQPQHFGDGTRLSIL.

The CDR3 region is CASSSVSGRAHNEQFF. The DNA of the CDR3 is TGTGCCAGCAGCTCCGTGAGCGGGAGGGCCCACAATGAGCAGTTCTTC. V gene TRBV11-2 combines with J gene TRBJ2-1; the match to TRBD2 covers 10 bases. The CDR3 has 16 amino acids. Germline V gives CDR1 SGHAT, CDR2 FQNNGV. V shed 4 bases, J shed 5 bases, and the junction held 8 bases outside the gene matches.

The V call is TRBV21-1, the J call TRBJ2-5; TRBD2 was called by the table and not checked on the DNA. TRBV21-1 corresponds to a pseudogene. The CDR3 extends over 16 amino acids. CDR3 residues: CASSSERGHVLETQYF. The CDR3 DNA is TGTGCCAGCAGCAGCGAGCGGGGACACGTCCTAGAGACCCAGTACTTC.

The chain carries TRBV14 and TRBJ1-3; D is unresolved. V was trimmed by 4 bases and J by 2 bases, leaving 12 bases between them. The germline CDR1 and CDR2 sequences are SGHDN and FVKESK. The CDR3 has 15 amino acids. DNA of the CDR3: TGTGCCAGCAGCCTCCCCCTCGGGGCTGGAAACACCATATATTTT. This sequence encodes CASSLPLGAGNTIYF.

This rearrangement joins TRBV18 to TRBJ2-3, with a weak D call TRBD1 (6 bases). Per the germline V gene, CDR1 is KGHSH and CDR2 is LQKENI. V lost 0 bases to trimming and J lost 2 bases, with 12 bases between them. The CDR3 consists of 16 residues. The CDR3 DNA reads as TGTGCCAGCTCACCACCGAGGGCAGGGGACACAGATACGCAGTATTTT. Its protein is CASSPPRAGDTDTQYF.

The CDR3 bases are TGTGCCAGCAGTGAAAGGGGTGGAGAACCCTACAATGAGCAGTTCTTC. Protein: CASSERGGEPYNEQFF. The J gene is TRBJ2-1, the V gene TRBV25-1; D possibly corresponds to TRBD1 (5 bases). The CDR3 runs to 16 residues. Deletions cut 2 bases from V and 2 bases from J, with 13 bases between. Germline loops: CDR1 MGHDK, CDR2 SYGVNS.

The chain has TRBV7-3 and TRBJ1-5, with TRBD1 matching 10 bases. J was trimmed by 9 bases and V by 5 bases; bases with no gene match: 7. CDR1 and CDR2 from the germline V gene are SGHTA and FQGTGA. The CDR3 runs 14 residues. Written as DNA, the CDR3 is TGTGCCAGCAGCGACACCGGACAGGGGGGGCCCCAGCATTTT. Its protein product is CASSDTGQGGPQHF.